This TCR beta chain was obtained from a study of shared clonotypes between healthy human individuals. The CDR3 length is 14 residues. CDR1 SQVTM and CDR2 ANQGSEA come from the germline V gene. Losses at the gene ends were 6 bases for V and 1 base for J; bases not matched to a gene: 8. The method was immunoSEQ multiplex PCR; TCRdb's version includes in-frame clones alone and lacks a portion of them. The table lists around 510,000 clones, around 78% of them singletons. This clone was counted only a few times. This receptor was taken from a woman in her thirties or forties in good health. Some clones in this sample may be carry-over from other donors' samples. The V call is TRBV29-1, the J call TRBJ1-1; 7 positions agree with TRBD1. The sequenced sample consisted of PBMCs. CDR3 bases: TGCAGCGTCTCCAAGACAGGGCCGAACACTGAAGCTTTCTTT. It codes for CSVSKTGPNTEAFF.